This is a list of T cell receptor beta chains from one sample in a study of blood T cell repertoires in COVID-19. Libraries were prepared by immunoSEQ multiplex PCR; TCRdb keeps only in-frame clonotypes and omits some of them. In the table there are 200,000 to 300,000 clones, roughly 80% of which are singletons. Sequencing was performed on peripheral blood. The receptors were gathered from a woman aged 18-29 years with acute or convalescent COVID-19. The CDR3 runs from the conserved cysteine through the conserved F or W. D genes are given only for firm matches. Rows give clone size only sometimes, using once, few, many, or a class for an expanded clone.

TRBD1,TRBV5-1,.,TRBJ2-1,CASSFGQGLSDEQFF,TGCGCCAGCAGCTTTGGACAGGGTCTTAGCGATGAGCAGTTCTTC
TRBD1,TRBV10-2,.,TRBJ1-5,CASRPFGQDLDQPQHF,TGCGCCAGCAGGCCCTTTGGACAGGATTTGGATCAGCCCCAGCATTTT
TRBD2,TRBV3-1/TRBV3-2,medium-sized,TRBJ2-7,CASSQGRLVAGESYEQYF,TGTGCCAGCAGCCAGGGAAGGCTGGTGGCGGGAGAATCCTACGAGCAGTACTTC
.,TRBV28,.,TRBJ1-5,CASSPPPGARGNQPQHF,TGTGCCAGCAGCCCCCCCCCTGGGGCCCGGGGCAATCAGCCCCAGCATTTT
TRBD2,TRBV4-2,many,TRBJ2-7,CASSKPGLAGSEQYF,TGTGCCAGCAGCAAACCGGGACTAGCGGGTTCCGAGCAGTACTTC
.,TRBV7-9,.,TRBJ2-5,CASSLISGLAQETQYF,TGTGCCAGCAGCTTAATTTCAGGGCTTGCCCAAGAGACCCAGTACTTC
TRBD2,TRBV9,.,TRBJ2-7,CASSVPLSLPGRAADEQYF,TGTGCCAGCAGCGTACCGCTTAGTCTTCCCGGGAGGGCCGCGGACGAGCAGTACTTC
.,TRBV7-8,.,TRBJ2-1,CASSPEGSSYNEQFF,TGTGCCAGCAGCCCGGAGGGGAGCTCCTACAATGAGCAGTTCTTC
.,TRBV21-1,.,TRBJ1-6,CASSLRTEYNSPLHF,TGTGCCAGCAGCCTAAGGACAGAGTATAATTCACCCCTCCACTTT
.,TRBV5-1,.,TRBJ1-1,CASSFSENTEAFF,TGCGCCAGCAGCTTCAGTGAGAACACTGAAGCTTTCTTT
TRBD2,TRBV5-1,once,TRBJ2-1,CASSPPGGGYNEQFF,TGCGCCAGCAGCCCCCCGGGGGGTGGATACAATGAGCAGTTCTTC
TRBD2,TRBV14,many,TRBJ2-3,CASSQVSWEGITDTQYF,TGTGCCAGCAGCCAAGTCTCATGGGAGGGCATCACAGATACGCAGTATTTT
.,TRBV11-2,.,TRBJ1-2,CASSPRQVQIKLGASYTF,TGTGCCAGCAGCCCCCGACAGGTCCAAATAAAACTTGGCGCTTCCTACACCTTC
.,TRBV7-2,.,TRBJ1-2,CASSLDAPGAYGYTF,TGTGCCAGCAGCTTAGACGCCCCAGGGGCCTATGGCTACACCTTC
TRBD1,TRBV2,.,TRBJ1-5,CASSEAHGAGGWSNQPQHF,TGTGCCAGCAGTGAAGCGCACGGGGCAGGGGGCTGGAGCAATCAGCCCCAGCATTTT
TRBD1,TRBV5-6,few,TRBJ1-5,CASSSLDRGNQPQHF,TGTGCCAGCAGCTCTTTAGACAGGGGAAATCAGCCCCAGCATTTT
.,TRBV18,.,TRBJ2-5,CASSPRGDSETQYF,TGTGCCAGCTCACCACGTGGGGACTCAGAGACCCAGTACTTC
.,TRBV30,.,TRBJ2-6,CAWSVAVISGANVLTF,TGTGCCTGGAGTGTGGCAGTTATCTCTGGGGCCAACGTCCTGACTTTC
TRBD2,TRBV4-2,few,TRBJ2-2,CASSQDEGLAGAGELFF,TGTGCCAGCAGCCAAGATGAGGGACTAGCGGGAGCCGGGGAGCTGTTTTTT
.,TRBV7-3,.,TRBJ2-5,CASSLTSLPQETQYF,TGTGCCAGCAGCTTAACGAGCCTCCCCCAAGAGACCCAGTACTTC
TRBD2,TRBV10-3,.,TRBJ2-3,CATKGWTSGITDTQYF,TGTGCCACCAAGGGGTGGACTAGCGGGATAACGGATACGCAGTATTTT
TRBD2,TRBV30,.,TRBJ2-1,CAWSVLAGGPGEQFF,TGTGCCTGGAGTGTACTAGCGGGAGGGCCCGGCGAGCAGTTCTTC